The 3 T cell receptor beta chains below all came from one sample that was sequenced in a study of blood T cell repertoires in COVID-19. Libraries were prepared by immunoSEQ multiplex PCR; TCRdb keeps only in-frame clonotypes and omits some of them. The repertoire holds about 400,000 clones, 89% seen once, with around 1.3% in the top ten. Sequencing used peripheral blood. The receptors here all came from a man aged 35 to 55 with acute or convalescent COVID-19.

A note on this clone: Other DNA sequences in the same sample also yield this CDR3. The chain is built from TRBV5-1 and TRBJ1-4, with 9 bases that match TRBD1. V gave up 5 bases and J gave up 5 bases; unmatched junction bases: 4. From germline, CDR1 is SGHRS and CDR2 YFSETQ. The CDR3 runs to 14 residues. CDR3 sequence reads: CASRAGTGNEKLFF. The CDR3 DNA sequence: TGCGCCAGCAGGGCCGGGACAGGGAATGAAAAACTGTTTTTT.

J is TRBJ1-5 and V is TRBV20-1; D not certain. The CDR3 loop spans 15 amino acids. The germline V gene encodes CDR1 DFQATT and CDR2 SNEGSKA (reference sequence). V lost 3 bases and J lost 7, with 19 bases in between. CDR3 residues: CSASIGRGPSQPQHF. The CDR3 DNA reads as TGCAGTGCTAGTATCGGGCGAGGGCCAAGCCAGCCCCAGCATTTT.

The gene calls are TRBV5-1 and TRBJ2-5, with 8 nucleotides matching TRBD2. Unmatched junction bases numbered 5, after V lost 5 bases and J lost 2 bases. Germline assignment: CDR1 SGHRS and CDR2 YFSETQ. This CDR3 spans 14 amino acids. CDR3 sequence reads: CASSRPSGQETQYF. For the CDR3, the DNA is TGCGCCAGCAGTCGACCTAGCGGGCAAGAGACCCAGTACTTC.